The clone carrying this TCR beta chain was seen more than once but under ten times. V lost 1 base and J 9 bases, leaving 4 bases between the germline ends. Germline-derived CDR1 and CDR2 are MGHRA and YSYEKL. The CDR3 spans 12 residues. This specimen belongs to a study of T cell responses to AZD1222 COVID-19 vaccine. Sequencing was performed with immunoSEQ multiplex PCR; in TCRdb, only in-frame clones are kept and a portion is missing. This table holds 100,000 or so clones, around nine tenths found once. This TCR was sampled from an adult in good health. The rearrangement uses TRBV4-1 and TRBJ1-6; D unresolved. This sample comprised peripheral blood, obtained on day 0 of AZD1222 vaccination. CDR3 nucleotide sequence: TGCGCCAGCAGCCAAGGAATTTCACCCCTCCACTTT. Protein product: CASSQGISPLHF.